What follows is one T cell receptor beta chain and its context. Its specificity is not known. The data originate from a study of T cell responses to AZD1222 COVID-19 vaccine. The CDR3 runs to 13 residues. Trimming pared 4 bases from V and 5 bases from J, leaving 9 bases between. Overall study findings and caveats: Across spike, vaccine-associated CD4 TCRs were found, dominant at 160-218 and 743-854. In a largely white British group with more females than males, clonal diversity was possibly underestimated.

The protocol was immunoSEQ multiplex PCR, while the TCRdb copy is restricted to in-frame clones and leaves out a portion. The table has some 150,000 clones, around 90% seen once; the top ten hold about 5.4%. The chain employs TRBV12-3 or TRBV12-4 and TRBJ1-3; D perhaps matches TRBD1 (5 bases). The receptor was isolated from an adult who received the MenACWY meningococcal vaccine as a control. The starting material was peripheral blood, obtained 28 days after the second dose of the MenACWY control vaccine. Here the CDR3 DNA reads TGTGCCAGCAGTTACCCGGACAGAAACACCATATATTTT. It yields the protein CASSYPDRNTIYF.